Following are 25 T cell receptor beta chains from one sample sequenced in a study of blood T cell repertoires in COVID-19. The table came from immunoSEQ multiplex PCR; TCRdb's copy has only in-frame clones and leaves some out. Of approximately 140,000 clones listed, approximately 92% are singletons. The sequenced sample was peripheral blood. These TCRs come from a man younger than 35 with COVID-19, enrolled during active disease.

The rearrangement joins TRBV30 to TRBJ1-4; D possibly corresponds to TRBD1 (5 bases). Between the trimmed V and J ends, which lost 2 bases and 8 bases, there was a span of 15 bases. This CDR3 spans 14 amino acids. Germline CDR1 GTSNPN, CDR2 SVGIG (reference sequence). The CDR3, as DNA: TGTGCCTGGAGTACGGGACTGAGTTGGGAAAAACTGTTTTTT. As protein: CAWSTGLSWEKLFF.

J is TRBJ2-1 and V is TRBV13, with TRBD2 identical over 11 bases. CDR1 and CDR2 (germline): PRHDT, FYEKMQ (reference sequence). The CDR3 is 17 amino acids. V was pared by 3 bases and J by 1 base, with 5 bases of the junction left unmatched. The CDR3, as DNA: TGTGCCAGCAGCTTGGTGACTAGCGGGATGTCCTACAATGAGCAGTTCTTC. Translation gives CASSLVTSGMSYNEQFF.

This clone has just one count. V and J are TRBV11-2 and TRBJ2-7; the D gene is possibly TRBD2 (5 bases). Trimming left V 5 bases short and J 6 bases short, with 11 bases between. Germline assignment: CDR1 SGHAT and CDR2 FQNNGV. The CDR3 totals 12 residues. The CDR3 nucleotides read TGTGCCAGCAGCCACCCCCTAGCCGAGCAGTACTTC. Translated: CASSHPLAEQYF.

This rearrangement joins TRBV5-4 to TRBJ2-7; 8 bases match TRBD1. Germline CDR1 is SGHNT and CDR2 is YYREEE (reference sequence). The CDR3 extends over 15 amino acids. The trim removed 4 bases at V and 5 bases at J, leaving 11 bases unmatched. CDR3 protein: CASSPDRDIFNEQYF. DNA for the CDR3: TGTGCCAGCAGCCCGGACAGGGATATTTTCAACGAGCAGTACTTC.

V is TRBV3-1 (or the pseudogene TRBV3-2) and J is TRBJ2-3, with 11 nucleotides matching TRBD2. The CDR3 is made up of 16 amino acids. Trimming removed 3 bases from V and 2 bases from J; junction bases left unmatched: 4. CDR1 and CDR2 (germline): LGHDT, YNNKEL (reference sequence). CDR3 in amino acids: CASSQLAGGSTDTQYF. Written as DNA, the CDR3 is TGTGCCAGCAGCCAGCTAGCGGGAGGTTCCACAGATACGCAGTATTTT.

Note on this clone: This sample includes further DNA sequences coding for the same CDR3. The chain uses TRBV27 and TRBJ1-5, with a possible D match to TRBD1 (6 bases). CDR1 is MNHEY, CDR2 SMNVEV, per germline (reference sequence). The CDR3 runs 14 residues. The germline V and J ends were trimmed by 5 bases and 2 bases, with 10 bases remaining between them. The chain's CDR3 is CASSLRQGNQPQHF. The CDR3 DNA sequence: TGTGCCAGCAGTCTTCGACAGGGCAATCAGCCCCAGCATTTT.

This chain joins TRBV12-3 or TRBV12-4 and TRBJ1-1; D perhaps matches TRBD1 (5 bases). CDR3 length equals 12 residues. Deletions cut 2 bases from V and 9 bases from J, with 10 bases between. Here the CDR3 reads CASSLSGGKAFF. As DNA, the CDR3 is TGTGCCAGCAGTTTAAGCGGGGGGAAAGCTTTCTTT.

This chain links TRBV6-5 with TRBJ2-1; the D gene is possibly TRBD1 (5 bases). The germline V gene encodes CDR1 MNHEY and CDR2 SVGAGI. The CDR3 contains 11 residues. Trimming pared 2 bases from V and 14 bases from J, leaving 10 bases between. The CDR3 protein is CASSYVDTEFF. The CDR3 DNA follows: TGTGCCAGCAGTTACGTGGACACGGAGTTCTTC.

The chain couples TRBV30 to TRBJ1-4, with TRBD1 as a possible D gene (5 bases). Trimming shortened V by 1 base and J by 3 bases, and 12 bases separated the two germline ends. The CDR3 contains 15 residues. Germline V gene lookup returns CDR1 GTSNPN and CDR2 SVGIG (reference sequence). The chain's CDR3 is CAWSERGSPNEKLFF. CDR3 DNA: TGTGCCTGGAGTGAAAGGGGATCCCCTAATGAAAAACTGTTTTTT.

The chain carries TRBV9 and TRBJ1-6, with 7 positions matching TRBD1. The germline V gene encodes CDR1 SGDLS and CDR2 YYNGEE. The CDR3 has 15 residues. V gave up 4 bases and J gave up 7 bases; unmatched junction bases: 8. The CDR3 loop reads CASSLRTGQNSPLHF. CDR3 sequence (DNA): TGTGCCAGCAGCCTAAGGACAGGCCAGAATTCACCCCTCCACTTT. Full variable domain (missing parts from reference TRBV9 and TRBJ1-6): DSGVTQTPKHLITATGQRVTLRCSPRSGDLSVYWYQQSLDQGLQFLIQYYNGEERAKGNILERFSAQQFPDLHSELNLSSLELGDSALYFCASSLRTGQNSPLHFGNGTRLTVT.

V and J are TRBV23-1 and TRBJ1-2; no firm D call. TRBV23-1 is treated as an ORF (open reading frame) with a function not yet certain. The CDR3 runs 16 residues. V gave up 3 bases and J gave up 2 bases, with 16 bases separating them. The CDR3 protein is CASSHVGSDLNYGYTF. In DNA form, the CDR3 reads TGCGCCAGCAGTCATGTCGGTTCGGACTTAAACTATGGCTACACCTTC.

The chain joins TRBV9 to TRBJ2-1, with TRBD2 identical over 8 bases. The germline CDR1 and CDR2 sequences are SGDLS and YYNGEE. J was trimmed by 1 base and V by 5 bases; bases with no gene match: 5. The CDR3 totals 15 residues. This CDR3 is CASSPSGSSYNEQFF. CDR3 nucleotide sequence: TGTGCCAGCAGTCCTAGCGGGTCTTCCTACAATGAGCAGTTCTTC.

The chain carries TRBV6-6 and TRBJ1-2; no clear D gene. Trimming pared 6 bases from V and 8 bases from J, leaving 16 bases between. Germline V CDR1 and CDR2: MNHNY, SVGAGI (reference sequence). CDR3 length: 13 amino acids. DNA for the CDR3: TGTGCCAGCAGCGTTCCGGGGTTGTACGGCTACACCTTC. As protein: CASSVPGLYGYTF.

This clone was seen more than once but under ten times. The chain is built from TRBV28 and TRBJ2-7; D gene ambiguous. Per the germline V gene, CDR1 is MDHEN and CDR2 is SYDVKM. The CDR3 sequence is 11 residues long. V dropped 3 bases and J dropped 4 bases, with 4 bases sitting between them. CDR3 sequence (DNA): TGTGCCAGCAGTTTGGCTTACGAGCAGTACTTC. Its protein is CASSLAYEQYF. Complete variable domain (other parts from reference TRBV28 and TRBJ2-7): DVKVTQSSRYLVKRTGEKVFLECVQDMDHENMFWYRQDPGLGLRLIYFSYDVKMKEKGDIPEGYSVSREKKERFSLILESASTNQTSMYLCASSLAYEQYFGPGTRLTVT.

This chain joins TRBV5-1 and TRBJ2-5; 8 bases match TRBD2. V lost 3 bases to trimming and J lost 5 bases; unmatched junction nucleotides: 9. Germline CDR1 and CDR2: SGHRS and YFSETQ. This CDR3 region has 15 residues. The CDR3 reads CASSSSGTRGETQYF. For the CDR3, the DNA is TGCGCCAGCAGCTCCTCCGGGACTAGGGGGGAGACCCAGTACTTC.

The J gene is TRBJ2-7, the V gene TRBV5-1; TRBD1 agrees at 7 bases. Unmatched junction bases numbered 9, after V lost 5 bases and J lost 7 bases. Germline V gene sequence: CDR1 SGHRS, CDR2 YFSETQ. CDR3 length: 13 amino acids. This CDR3 is CASRSGGTEEQYF. In nucleotides, the CDR3 is TGCGCCAGCAGATCAGGGGGAACGGAAGAGCAGTACTTC.

CDR3 residues: CASSTTTGQGTDTQYF. For the CDR3, the DNA is TGTGCCAGCAGCACGACGACAGGGCAGGGCACAGATACGCAGTATTTT. The chain couples TRBV9 to TRBJ2-3; 7 positions match TRBD1. Germline values: CDR1 SGDLS, CDR2 YYNGEE. J gave up 1 base and V 4 bases, and 9 bases lay outside the gene matches. The length of the CDR3 is 16 residues. The full variable domain, in which reference TRBV9 and TRBJ2-3 provide the parts outside the CDR3, is DSGVTQTPKHLITATGQRVTLRCSPRSGDLSVYWYQQSLDQGLQFLIQYYNGEERAKGNILERFSAQQFPDLHSELNLSSLELGDSALYFCASSTTTGQGTDTQYFGPGTRLTVL.

The rearrangement joins TRBV7-3 to TRBJ2-5; 7 bases line up with TRBD1. The CDR3 totals 14 residues. CDR1 and CDR2 (germline): SGHTA, FQGTGA. Trimming removed 3 bases from V and 5 bases from J; junction bases left unmatched: 6. The CDR3 here is CASSLVGGFETQYF. The CDR3 DNA is TGTGCCAGCAGCTTGGTAGGGGGCTTCGAGACCCAGTACTTC. The full variable domain, completed using reference TRBV7-3 and TRBJ2-5, is GAGVSQTPSNKVTEKGKYVELRCDPISGHTALYWYRQSLGQGPEFLIYFQGTGAADDSGLPNDRFFAVRPEGSVSTLKIQRTERGDSAVYLCASSLVGGFETQYFGPGTRLLVL.

The gene calls are TRBV7-6 and TRBJ2-7; possible D gene TRBD2, 7 bases. This CDR3 has 15 residues. The V and J ends lost 5 bases and 7 bases respectively, with 21 bases between them. CDR1 and CDR2 from the germline V gene are SGHVS and FNYEAQ. In nucleotides, the CDR3 is TGTGCCAGCAGCCCAAAACAGGGACTACTAGGGGAGCAGTACTTC. This encodes CASSPKQGLLGEQYF.

The chain has TRBV15 and TRBJ1-2; 7 positions agree with TRBD1. Germline V gives CDR1 LNHNV, CDR2 YYDKDF (reference sequence). Trimming removed 4 bases from V and 5 bases from J; junction bases left unmatched: 10. This CDR3 contains 15 residues. CDR3 in amino acids: CATSTGPGTAYGYTF. The CDR3 coding sequence is TGTGCCACCAGCACCGGTCCCGGGACAGCTTATGGCTACACCTTC.

On this clone: The germline gene is not matched at one end of the junction; a read error may be the cause. The chain combines TRBV28 with TRBJ1-4; 8 positions agree with TRBD1. The CDR3 runs to 11 residues. Looked up from germline, CDR1 is MDHEN and CDR2 is SYDVKM. The CDR3 sequence: CASRTGEKLLF. Here the CDR3 DNA reads TGTGCCAGCAGGACAGGGGAAAAACTGCTTTTT.

The chain is built from TRBV15 and TRBJ2-2; 8 positions match TRBD2. V shed 0 bases, J shed 4 bases, and the junction held 13 bases outside the gene matches. CDR3 length equals 19 residues. From germline, CDR1 is LNHNV and CDR2 YYDKDF (reference sequence). CDR3 DNA sequence: TGTGCCACCAGCAGAGATAGAAGAGACGGGAGGGGAGTCACCGGGGAGCTGTTTTTT. Residues: CATSRDRRDGRGVTGELFF.

The chain employs TRBV24-1 and TRBJ1-5; 8 nucleotides agree with TRBD1. CDR1 is KGHDR and CDR2 is SFDVKD in the germline V gene. This CDR3 spans 14 amino acids. With 9 bases clipped from V and 1 base from J, the junction kept 4 bases outside the gene matches. CDR3: CATGRTGSNQPQHF. As DNA, the CDR3 is TGTGCCACCGGCAGGACAGGGAGCAATCAGCCCCAGCATTTT.

This chain uses TRBV30 with TRBJ2-2; D perhaps matches TRBD2 (6 bases). The germline V and J ends were trimmed by 7 bases and 4 bases, with 13 bases remaining between them. The CDR3 is 13 amino acids. CDR1 is GTSNPN, CDR2 SVGIG, per germline (reference sequence). For the CDR3, the DNA is TGTGCCTCCGGGGGTGGAAGCACCGGGGAGCTGTTTTTT. Its protein is CASGGGSTGELFF.

The chain employs TRBV28 and TRBJ1-6; TRBD1 matches at 7 bases. This CDR3 contains 17 residues. Germline V gives CDR1 MDHEN, CDR2 SYDVKM. V shed 2 bases and J 3 bases; nucleotides not matched to a gene: 7. The CDR3 nucleotides read TGTGCCAGCAGTTTACGGACAGGCCTAATCTATAATTCACCCCTCCACTTT. Translating it yields CASSLRTGLIYNSPLHF.